This TCR beta chain was captured in a study of blood T cell repertoires in COVID-19. Study background: Samples came from the United States, Italy and Spain, spanning acute and convalescent COVID-19. Sources were T cells, B-cell-depleted T cells, or PBMCs; the material itself was cDNA or gDNA.

Original methodology: The authors estimated nucleated cell counts from reference gene primer amplification. Generated by immunoSEQ multiplex PCR, the TCRdb table keeps only in-frame clones and is missing some. From that table come the V and J calls and clone size; the DNA was used to work out D and trimming. The sample carries about 44,000 clones, around nine tenths recorded once. The V and J ends lost 5 bases and 0 bases respectively, with 11 bases between them. Germline lookup yields CDR1 SGHTA and CDR2 FQGNSA. The CDR3 sequence is 15 residues long. This chain uses TRBV7-2 with TRBJ1-3; no clear D gene. Sequenced material: peripheral blood. This TCR derives from a woman aged 35 to 49 with acute or convalescent COVID-19. The CDR3 loop reads CASSTETGSGNTIYF. For the CDR3, the DNA is TGTGCCAGCAGCACTGAGACGGGCTCTGGAAACACCATATATTTT.